This T cell receptor (beta chain) was profiled in a study of blood T cells in healthy people across ages. Regarding this clonotype: Its antigen is not identified.

PCR was performed a second time for 7 to 11 cycles using a sample-barcoded 5' primer and a J-beta primer mix. From the 5' RACE reads, TCRdb called clonotypes with MiXCR, one entry per CDR3 protein. The sample yields 700,000 to 1,000,000 distinct CDR3 sequences, under 55% seen once. Overall study findings and caveats: Per-million-T-cell TCR beta diversity fell roughly linearly with age. A strong correlation was found between TCR beta diversity and the percentage of naive T cells.

Germline V lookup: CDR1 SGHTA, CDR2 FQGNSA. The CDR3 is made up of 15 amino acids. Trimming took 2 bases from V and 0 from J, leaving 10 bases between them. The specimen was blood. The receptor's source is a man aged 60 to 75 in good health. The V gene is TRBV7-2, the J gene TRBJ1-1; D is unclear. Here the CDR3 DNA reads TGTGCCAGCAGCTTACGCAGAGAATTGAACACTGAAGCTTTCTTT. It codes for CASSLRRELNTEAFF.